The TCR beta chain under discussion was sequenced for a study of cytomegalovirus exposure and HLA in healthy donors. Losses at the gene ends were 4 bases for V and 3 bases for J; bases not matched to a gene: 4. The CDR3 runs 14 residues. The germline CDR1 and CDR2 sequences are SGHRS and YFSETQ. Study-wide results and caveats: A later analysis showed that HLA-associated TCR beta chains had undergone more clonal expansion than equally common others. Roughly uniform depth of sequencing across donors was assumed in presence/absence analyses.

On this clone itself: Antigen specificity is unknown.

The PCR had 60 Vbeta and 13 Jbeta primers. Method: immunoSEQ multiplex PCR; TCRdb's copy keeps in-frame clones and lacks some. The sample yields under 300,000 clones, roughly two thirds seen once. The chain uses TRBV5-1 and TRBJ1-1; 9 bases are a match to TRBD1. The sequence derives from a female donor in good health and CMV-seronegative. The specimen sequenced was PBMCs. CDR3 residues: CASSRTGAYTEAFF. CDR3 coding DNA: TGCGCCAGCAGCCGGACAGGGGCGTACACTGAAGCTTTCTTT. Filled out from reference TRBV5-1 and TRBJ1-1, the complete variable domain reads KAGVTQTPRYLIKTRGQQVTLSCSPISGHRSVSWYQQTPGQGLQFLFEYFSETQRNKGNFPGRFSGRQFSNSRSEMNVSTLELGDSALYLCASSRTGAYTEAFFGQGTRLTVV.